The next 8 T cell receptor beta chains were all read from a single sample in a study of blood T cell repertoires in COVID-19. The data were produced by immunoSEQ multiplex PCR, yet TCRdb's version contains in-frame clones alone and is incomplete. The profile covers about 250,000 clones, with approximately 85% appearing a single time and around 1% taken by the ten largest. Input material: peripheral blood. These receptors came from a human donor with COVID-19, enrolled during active disease. The donor label of this sample is uncertain.

The V gene is TRBV9, the J gene TRBJ2-1; TRBD2 agrees at 11 bases. This CDR3 spans 18 amino acids. CDR1 is SGDLS and CDR2 is YYNGEE in the germline V gene. The trim removed 0 bases at V and 6 bases at J, leaving 11 bases unmatched. The chain's CDR3 is CASSVERGLAGGSNEQFF. The CDR3 DNA sequence: TGTGCCAGCAGCGTAGAGCGGGGGCTAGCGGGAGGTAGCAATGAGCAGTTCTTC.

This sequence joins TRBV5-1 and TRBJ2-5; 10 positions match TRBD2. CDR1 and CDR2 (germline): SGHRS, YFSETQ. The CDR3 sequence is 14 residues long. The V and J ends lost 4 bases and 4 bases, in that order; junction bases with no gene match: 4. CDR3 nucleotides: TGCGCCAGCAGCAGAGCGGGGGGGCCAGAGACCCAGTACTTC. Its translation is CASSRAGGPETQYF.

The V and J genes are TRBV2 and TRBJ2-7, with 8 positions matching TRBD1. Germline lookup yields CDR1 SNHLY and CDR2 FYNNEI. This CDR3 spans 14 amino acids. V shed 10 bases and J 5 bases; nucleotides not matched to a gene: 13. The DNA of the CDR3 is TGTGCCACCCAGGGCCGGACAGGGATCGACGAGCAGTACTTC. Amino acids: CATQGRTGIDEQYF.

V gene TRBV6-2 or TRBV6-3 combines with J gene TRBJ2-7; 8 nucleotides match TRBD2. V dropped 6 bases and J dropped 5; count of bases not matched to a gene: 12. Germline values: CDR1 MNHEY, CDR2 SVGEGT. This CDR3 is built from 15 residues. The CDR3 loop reads CASSGGGPLRNEQYF. CDR3 coding DNA: TGTGCCAGCAGCGGGGGGGGTCCTCTTCGCAACGAGCAGTACTTC.

The V call is TRBV9, the J call TRBJ1-2, with D maybe TRBD1 (6 bases). Germline CDR1 and CDR2: SGDLS and YYNGEE. This CDR3 is built from 13 residues. V gave up 1 base and J gave up 7 bases, with 11 bases separating them. CDR3 amino acids: CASSVLGRGGYTF. The DNA for the CDR3 is TGTGCCAGCAGCGTATTGGGCAGGGGTGGCTACACCTTC. Variable domain in full (rest from reference TRBV9 and TRBJ1-2): DSGVTQTPKHLITATGQRVTLRCSPRSGDLSVYWYQQSLDQGLQFLIQYYNGEERAKGNILERFSAQQFPDLHSELNLSSLELGDSALYFCASSVLGRGGYTFGSGTRLTVV.

The V call is TRBV5-1, the J call TRBJ1-5; D is possibly TRBD1 (6 bases). The germline V and J ends were trimmed by 4 bases and 4 bases, with 9 bases remaining between them. Looked up from germline, CDR1 is SGHRS and CDR2 is YFSETQ. The CDR3 has 13 residues. The CDR3 sequence is CASSLQGNQPQHF. DNA of the CDR3: TGCGCCAGCAGCCTCCAGGGGAATCAGCCCCAGCATTTT.

This sequence joins TRBV7-3 and TRBJ2-2, with D possibly matching TRBD2 (6 bases). Deletions cut 6 bases from V and 5 bases from J, with 13 bases between. CDR1 and CDR2 (germline): SGHTA, FQGTGA. CDR3 length: 14 amino acids. DNA of the CDR3: TGTGCCAGCAGTAGGACCGGAGGGACCGGGGAGCTGTTTTTT. This encodes CASSRTGGTGELFF. The variable domain in full, with the rest retrieved from reference TRBV7-3 and TRBJ2-2, is GAGVSQTPSNKVTEKGKYVELRCDPISGHTALYWYRQSLGQGPEFLIYFQGTGAADDSGLPNDRFFAVRPEGSVSTLKIQRTERGDSAVYLCASSRTGGTGELFFGEGSRLTVL.

CDR3 sequence reads: CASSPRTSGLETQYF. The CDR3 region has the DNA TGTGCCAGCTCACCTAGGACTAGCGGCTTGGAGACGCAGTATTTT. The chain recombines TRBV18 with TRBJ2-3, with 10 bases fitting TRBD2. CDR3 length: 15 residues. The germline V gene has CDR1 KGHSH and CDR2 LQKENI. V was pared by 3 bases and J by 9 bases, with 9 bases of the junction left unmatched.